The clone carrying this T cell receptor (beta chain) was seen repeatedly, ten times or more. The antigen remains unidentified. These data are taken from a study of T cell repertoires in cytomegalovirus infection. As for the study in general: Matching HLA type, along with CMV infection, was indicated by public TCR beta signatures. The study, taken as a whole, reports: Ex vivo responses were dominated by HLA-C-restricted CMV-specific TCR beta clonotypes.

TCRdb used MiXCR to reprocess the reads, holding one entry per CDR3 protein. Altogether about 460,000 distinct CDR3 sequences are present, approximately 11% being singletons, with the ten largest covering 10%. The receptor's source is a human donor in good health (CMV status not recorded). Some clones in this sample may be carry-over from other donors' samples. Sequencing was performed on PBMCs.

This CDR3 reads CSARTGGSYEQYF. CDR3 nucleotide sequence: TGCAGTGCAAGGACAGGGGGGTCCTACGAGCAGTACTTC. The V call is TRBV20-1, the J call TRBJ2-7, with 10 bases fitting TRBD1. From germline, CDR1 is DFQATT and CDR2 SNEGSKA (reference sequence). V dropped 6 bases and J dropped 1; count of bases not matched to a gene: 3. The CDR3 is made up of 13 amino acids.